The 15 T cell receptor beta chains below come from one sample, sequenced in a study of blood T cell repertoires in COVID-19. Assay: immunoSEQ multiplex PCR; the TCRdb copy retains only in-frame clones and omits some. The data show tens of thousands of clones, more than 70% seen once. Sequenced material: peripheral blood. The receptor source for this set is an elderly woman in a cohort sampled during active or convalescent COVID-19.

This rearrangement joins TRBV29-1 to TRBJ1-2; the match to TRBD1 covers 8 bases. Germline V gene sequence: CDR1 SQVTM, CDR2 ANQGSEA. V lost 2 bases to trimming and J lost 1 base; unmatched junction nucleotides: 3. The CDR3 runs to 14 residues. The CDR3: CSVEWDRHNYGYTF. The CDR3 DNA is TGCAGCGTTGAATGGGACAGGCATAACTATGGCTACACCTTC.

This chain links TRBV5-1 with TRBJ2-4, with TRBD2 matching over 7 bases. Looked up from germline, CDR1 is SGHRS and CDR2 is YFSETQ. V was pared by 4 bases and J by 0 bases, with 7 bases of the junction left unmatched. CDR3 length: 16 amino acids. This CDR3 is CASSASSGTAKNIQYF. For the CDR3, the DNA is TGCGCCAGCAGCGCATCAAGCGGGACAGCCAAAAACATTCAGTACTTC. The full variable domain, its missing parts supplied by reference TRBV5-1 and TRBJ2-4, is KAGVTQTPRYLIKTRGQQVTLSCSPISGHRSVSWYQQTPGQGLQFLFEYFSETQRNKGNFPGRFSGRQFSNSRSEMNVSTLELGDSALYLCASSASSGTAKNIQYFGAGTRLSVL.

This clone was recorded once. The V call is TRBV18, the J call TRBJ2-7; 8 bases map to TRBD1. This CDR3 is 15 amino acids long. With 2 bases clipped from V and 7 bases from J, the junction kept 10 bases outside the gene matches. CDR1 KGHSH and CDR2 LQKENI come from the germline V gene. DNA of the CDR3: TGTGCCAGCTCACCAAATTTCCAGGGGGCGTGGGAGCAGTACGTC. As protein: CASSPNFQGAWEQYV.

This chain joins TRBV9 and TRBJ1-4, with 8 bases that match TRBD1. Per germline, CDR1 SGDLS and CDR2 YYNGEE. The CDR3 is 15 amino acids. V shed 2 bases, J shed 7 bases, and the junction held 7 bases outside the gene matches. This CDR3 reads CASSVTGGRIEKLFF. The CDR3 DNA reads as TGTGCCAGCAGCGTCACAGGGGGTCGGATTGAAAAACTGTTTTTT.

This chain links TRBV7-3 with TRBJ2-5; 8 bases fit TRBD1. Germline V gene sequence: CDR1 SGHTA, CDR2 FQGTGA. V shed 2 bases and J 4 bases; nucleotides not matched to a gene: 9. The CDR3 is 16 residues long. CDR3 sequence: CASSLQGANGRETQYF. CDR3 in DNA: TGTGCCAGCAGCTTACAGGGGGCTAACGGACGAGAGACCCAGTACTTC.

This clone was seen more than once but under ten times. CDR3 sequence (DNA): TGTGCCAGCAGTCCGGGATGGGAGACCCAGTACTTC. It yields the protein CASSPGWETQYF. V is TRBV28 and J is TRBJ2-5; a weak D match, TRBD2 (5 bases). In germline, CDR1 is MDHEN, CDR2 SYDVKM. The CDR3 spans 12 residues. Trimming removed 5 bases from V and 5 bases from J, with 9 bases in between.

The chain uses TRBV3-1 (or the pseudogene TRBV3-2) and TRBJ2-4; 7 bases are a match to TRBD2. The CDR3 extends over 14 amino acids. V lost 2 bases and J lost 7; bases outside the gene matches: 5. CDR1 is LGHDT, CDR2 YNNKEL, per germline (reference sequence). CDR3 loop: CASSQLGGSNIQYF. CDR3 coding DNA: TGTGCCAGCAGCCAACTGGGCGGGAGTAACATTCAGTACTTC.

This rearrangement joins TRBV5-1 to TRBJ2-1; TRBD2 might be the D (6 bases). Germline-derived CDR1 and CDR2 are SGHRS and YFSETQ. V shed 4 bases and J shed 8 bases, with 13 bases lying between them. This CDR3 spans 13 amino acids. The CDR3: CASSREFGDEQFF. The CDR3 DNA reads TGCGCCAGCAGCCGGGAGTTTGGGGATGAGCAGTTCTTC.

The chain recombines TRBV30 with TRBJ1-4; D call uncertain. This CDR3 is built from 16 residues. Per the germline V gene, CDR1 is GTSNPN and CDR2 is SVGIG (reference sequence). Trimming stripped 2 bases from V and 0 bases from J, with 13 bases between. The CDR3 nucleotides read TGTGCCTGGAGTAAATTGGCGGGGACAACTAATGAAAAACTGTTTTTT. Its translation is CAWSKLAGTTNEKLFF.

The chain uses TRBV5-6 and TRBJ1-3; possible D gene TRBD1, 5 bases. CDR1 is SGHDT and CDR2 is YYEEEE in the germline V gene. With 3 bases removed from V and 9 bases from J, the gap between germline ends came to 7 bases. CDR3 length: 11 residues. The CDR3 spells CASSSGGTIYF. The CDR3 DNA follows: TGTGCCAGCAGCTCGGGGGGCACCATATATTTT. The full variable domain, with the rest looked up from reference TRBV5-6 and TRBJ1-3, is DAGVTQSPTHLIKTRGQQVTLRCSPKSGHDTVSWYQQALGQGPQFIFQYYEEEERQRGNFPDRFSGHQFPNYSSELNVNALLLGDSALYLCASSSGGTIYFGEGSWLTVV.

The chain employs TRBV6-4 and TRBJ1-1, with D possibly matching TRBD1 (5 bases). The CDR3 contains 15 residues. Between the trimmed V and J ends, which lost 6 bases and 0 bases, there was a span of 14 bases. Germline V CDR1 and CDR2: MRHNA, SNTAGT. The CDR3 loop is CASRPTWGMNTEAFF. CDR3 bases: TGTGCCAGCAGGCCAACGTGGGGCATGAACACTGAAGCTTTCTTT.

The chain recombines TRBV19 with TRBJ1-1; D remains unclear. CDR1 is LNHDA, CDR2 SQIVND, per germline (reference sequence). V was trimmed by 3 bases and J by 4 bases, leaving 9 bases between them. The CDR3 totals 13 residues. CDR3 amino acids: CASSMKSFTEAFF. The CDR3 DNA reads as TGTGCCAGTAGTATGAAGAGTTTCACTGAAGCTTTCTTT.

CDR3 DNA sequence: TGTGCCAGCAGCTGGACAGGGGTTAGGAACACTGAAGCTTTCTTT. This sequence encodes CASSWTGVRNTEAFF. The genes are TRBV11-3 and TRBJ1-1; TRBD1 aligns across 9 bases. After removal of 4 bases from V and 1 base from J, the junction contained 4 bases not matched to a gene. The CDR3 runs to 15 residues. Germline V gives CDR1 SGHNT, CDR2 YENEEA.

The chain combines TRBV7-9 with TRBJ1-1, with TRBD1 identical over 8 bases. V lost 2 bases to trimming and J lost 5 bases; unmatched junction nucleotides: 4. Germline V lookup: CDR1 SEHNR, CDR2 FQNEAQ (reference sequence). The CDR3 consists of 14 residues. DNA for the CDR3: TGTGCCAGCAGCTTACAGGGGGCCGAAACTGAAGCTTTCTTT. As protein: CASSLQGAETEAFF.

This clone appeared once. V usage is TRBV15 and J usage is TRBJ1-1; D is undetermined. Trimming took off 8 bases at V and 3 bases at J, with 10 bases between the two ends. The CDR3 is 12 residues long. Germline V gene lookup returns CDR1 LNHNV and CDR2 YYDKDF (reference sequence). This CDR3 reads CATGGVYTEAFF. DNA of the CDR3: TGTGCCACCGGCGGGGTTTACACTGAAGCTTTCTTT.